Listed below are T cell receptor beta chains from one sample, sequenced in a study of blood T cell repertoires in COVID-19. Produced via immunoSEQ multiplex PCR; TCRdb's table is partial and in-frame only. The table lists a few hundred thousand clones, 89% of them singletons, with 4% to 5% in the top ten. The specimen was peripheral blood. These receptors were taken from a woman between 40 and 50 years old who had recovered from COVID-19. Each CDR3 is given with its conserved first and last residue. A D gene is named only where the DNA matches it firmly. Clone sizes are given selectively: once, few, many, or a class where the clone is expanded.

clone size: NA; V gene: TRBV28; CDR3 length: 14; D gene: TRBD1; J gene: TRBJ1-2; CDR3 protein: CASSSTGGAGGYTF; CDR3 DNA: TGTGCCAGCAGTTCAACAGGGGGCGCGGGGGGCTACACCTTC
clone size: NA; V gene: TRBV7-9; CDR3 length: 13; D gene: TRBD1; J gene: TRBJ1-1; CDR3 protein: CASSYSGGTEAFF; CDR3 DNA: TGTGCCAGCAGCTACTCAGGGGGCACTGAAGCTTTCTTT
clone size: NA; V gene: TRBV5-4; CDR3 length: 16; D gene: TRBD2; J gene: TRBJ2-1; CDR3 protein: CASSRRLAGDYNEQFF; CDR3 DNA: TGTGCCAGCAGCCGGAGACTAGCGGGAGACTACAATGAGCAGTTCTTC
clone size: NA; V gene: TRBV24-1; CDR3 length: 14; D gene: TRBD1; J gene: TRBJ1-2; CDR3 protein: CATSDPQGARGYTF; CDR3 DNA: TGTGCCACCAGTGATCCACAGGGGGCGAGGGGCTACACCTTC
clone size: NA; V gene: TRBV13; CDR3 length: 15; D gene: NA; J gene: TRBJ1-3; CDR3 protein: CASSPSSRSGNTIYF; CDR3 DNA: TGTGCCAGCAGCCCCTCGAGCAGGTCTGGAAACACCATATATTTT
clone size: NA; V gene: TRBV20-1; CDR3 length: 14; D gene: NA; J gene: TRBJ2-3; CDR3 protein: CSASYLVTTDTQYF; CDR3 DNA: TGCAGTGCTAGTTATCTAGTTACCACAGATACGCAGTATTTT
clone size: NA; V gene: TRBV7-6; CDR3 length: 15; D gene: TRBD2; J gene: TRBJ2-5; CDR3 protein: CASSPYSGSSETQYF; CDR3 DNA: TGTGCCAGCAGCCCATATAGCGGGAGTTCAGAGACCCAGTACTTC
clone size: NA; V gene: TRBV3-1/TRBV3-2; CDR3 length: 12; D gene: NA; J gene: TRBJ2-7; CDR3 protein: CASSHPPSEQYF; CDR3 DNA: TGTGCCAGCAGCCATCCCCCCTCCGAGCAGTACTTC
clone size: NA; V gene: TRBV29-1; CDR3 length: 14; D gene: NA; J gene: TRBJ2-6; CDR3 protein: CSVFGDPGANVLTF; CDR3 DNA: TGCAGCGTTTTTGGAGACCCTGGGGCCAACGTCCTGACTTTC
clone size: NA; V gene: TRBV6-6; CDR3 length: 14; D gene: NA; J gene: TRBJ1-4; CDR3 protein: CATRTASTNEKLFF; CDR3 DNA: TGTGCCACCCGGACAGCCTCAACTAATGAAAAACTGTTTTTT
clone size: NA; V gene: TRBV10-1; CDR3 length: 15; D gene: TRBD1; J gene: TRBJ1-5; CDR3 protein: CARTDRGRLHQPQHF; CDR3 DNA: TGCGCCAGGACTGACAGGGGCCGGCTCCATCAGCCCCAGCATTTT
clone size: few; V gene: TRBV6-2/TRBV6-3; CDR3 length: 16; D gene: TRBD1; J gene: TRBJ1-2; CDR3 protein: CASSGVGQGSYYGYTF; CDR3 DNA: TGTGCCAGCAGTGGCGTAGGACAGGGGAGTTACTATGGCTACACCTTC
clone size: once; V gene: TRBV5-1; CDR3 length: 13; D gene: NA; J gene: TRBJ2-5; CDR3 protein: CASSLFGVETQYF; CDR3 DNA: TGCGCCAGCAGCTTGTTCGGAGTCGAGACCCAGTACTTC
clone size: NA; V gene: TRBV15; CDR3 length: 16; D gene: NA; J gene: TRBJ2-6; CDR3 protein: CATSSMRVGGANVLTF; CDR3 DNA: TGTGCCACCAGCAGCATGCGGGTAGGTGGGGCCAACGTCCTGACTTTC
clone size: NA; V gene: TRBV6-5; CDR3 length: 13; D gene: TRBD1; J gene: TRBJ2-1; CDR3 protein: CASSRDSYNEQFF; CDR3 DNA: TGTGCCAGCAGCCGGGACAGCTACAATGAGCAGTTCTTC
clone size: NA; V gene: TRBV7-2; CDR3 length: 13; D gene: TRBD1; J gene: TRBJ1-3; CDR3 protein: CASSLGQGNTIYF; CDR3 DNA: TGTGCCAGCAGCTTGGGACAGGGAAACACCATATATTTT
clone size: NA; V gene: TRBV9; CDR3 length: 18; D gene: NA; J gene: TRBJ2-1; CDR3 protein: CASSVVWDGGNSYNEQFF; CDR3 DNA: TGTGCCAGCAGCGTAGTGTGGGACGGAGGGAACTCCTACAATGAGCAGTTCTTC
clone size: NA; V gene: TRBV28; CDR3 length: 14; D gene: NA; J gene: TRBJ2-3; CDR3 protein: CASTTASGTDTQYF; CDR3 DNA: TGTGCCAGCACCACTGCCTCGGGTACAGATACGCAGTATTTT
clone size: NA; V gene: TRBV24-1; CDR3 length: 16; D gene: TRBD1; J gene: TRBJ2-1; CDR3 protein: CATSDSGQGAFNEQFF; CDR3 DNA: TGTGCCACCAGTGATTCGGGACAGGGGGCGTTCAATGAGCAGTTCTTC